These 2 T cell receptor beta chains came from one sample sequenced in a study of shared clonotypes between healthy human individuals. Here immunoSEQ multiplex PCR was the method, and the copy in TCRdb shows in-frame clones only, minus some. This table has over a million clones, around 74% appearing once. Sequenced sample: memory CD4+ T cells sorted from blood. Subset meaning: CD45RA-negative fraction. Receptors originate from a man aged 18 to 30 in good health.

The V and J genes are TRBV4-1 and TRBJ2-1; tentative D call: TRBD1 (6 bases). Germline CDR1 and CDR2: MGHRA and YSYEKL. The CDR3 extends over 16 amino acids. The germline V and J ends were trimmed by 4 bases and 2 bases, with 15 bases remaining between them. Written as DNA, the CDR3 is TGCGCCAGCAGCCTTTACAGGGATGGGGCCTACAATGAGCAGTTCTTC. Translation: CASSLYRDGAYNEQFF.

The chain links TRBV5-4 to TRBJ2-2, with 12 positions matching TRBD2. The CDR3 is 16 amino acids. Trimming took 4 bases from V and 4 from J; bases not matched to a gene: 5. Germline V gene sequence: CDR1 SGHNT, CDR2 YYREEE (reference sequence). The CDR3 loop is CASSSTSGRSTGELFF. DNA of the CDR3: TGTGCCAGCAGCAGTACTAGCGGGAGGAGCACCGGGGAGCTGTTTTTT.